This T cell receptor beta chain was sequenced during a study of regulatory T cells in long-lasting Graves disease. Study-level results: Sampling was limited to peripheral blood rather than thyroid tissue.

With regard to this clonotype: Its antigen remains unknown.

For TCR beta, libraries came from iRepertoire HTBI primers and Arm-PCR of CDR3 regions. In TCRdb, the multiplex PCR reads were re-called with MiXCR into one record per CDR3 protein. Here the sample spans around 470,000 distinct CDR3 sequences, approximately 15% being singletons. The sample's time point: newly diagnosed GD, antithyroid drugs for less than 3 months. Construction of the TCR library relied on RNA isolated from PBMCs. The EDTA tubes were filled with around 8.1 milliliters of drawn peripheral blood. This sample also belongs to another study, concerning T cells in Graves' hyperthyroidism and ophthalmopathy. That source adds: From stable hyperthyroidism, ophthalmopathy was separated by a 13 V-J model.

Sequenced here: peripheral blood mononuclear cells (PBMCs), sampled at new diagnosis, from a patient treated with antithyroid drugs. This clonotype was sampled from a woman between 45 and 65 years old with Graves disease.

The DNA of the CDR3 is TGCGCCAGCAGCTTGATTAGCGGCAACAATGAGCAGTTCTTC. This sequence encodes CASSLISGNNEQFF. The rearrangement uses TRBV5-1 and TRBJ2-1, with D possibly matching TRBD2 (6 bases). Germline loops: CDR1 SGHRS, CDR2 YFSETQ. Between the trimmed V and J ends, which lost 1 base and 5 bases, there was a span of 10 bases. This CDR3 is 14 amino acids long.